The 6 T cell receptor beta chains below were found in one sample sequenced in a study of blood T cells in healthy people across ages. Using a J-beta primer mix together with a sample-barcoded 5' primer, a second PCR was run for roughly 6 to 11 cycles. TCRdb ran MiXCR on the 5' RACE reads and lists one entry per CDR3 protein. The sample gives approximately 960,000 distinct CDR3 sequences, 25% to 35% of which show up once; around 9.6% is in the top ten. The same specimen was also included in a second study, on T cells of mothers and their children.

The sequencing sample was made of blood. These receptors were obtained from a woman between 40 and 50 years old in good health.

This clonotype was observed at least ten times. The junction and the germline gene differ at one end; a read error may be behind it. J is TRBJ1-1 and V is TRBV5-1; the D is unclear. The CDR3 totals 13 residues. CDR1 is SGHRS, CDR2 YFSETQ, per germline. CDR3 nucleotides: TGTGCCAGCAGTTTAAACAGGAACACTGAAGCTTTCTTT. Translated, it gives CASSLNRNTEAFF.

V usage is TRBV7-6 and J usage is TRBJ1-3; D call uncertain. Germline V CDR1 and CDR2: SGHVS, FNYEAQ. The CDR3 sequence is 15 residues long. V gave up 2 bases and J gave up 1 base, with 9 bases separating them. The CDR3 loop is CASSLFGTSGNTIYF. As DNA, the CDR3 is TGTGCCAGCAGCTTATTTGGTACTTCTGGAAACACCATATATTTT. The full variable domain, completed using reference TRBV7-6 and TRBJ1-3, is GAGVSQSPRYKVTKRGQDVALRCDPISGHVSLYWYRQALGQGPEFLTYFNYEAQQDKSGLPNDRFSAERPEGSISTLTIQRTEQRDSAMYRCASSLFGTSGNTIYFGEGSWLTVV.

Only a few counts were recorded for this clonotype. The V and J genes are TRBV25-1 and TRBJ2-7; D might be TRBD1 or TRBD2, each matching 5 bases. The CDR3 extends over 14 amino acids. Germline V gene sequence: CDR1 MGHDK, CDR2 SYGVNS. Trimming removed 6 bases from V and 2 bases from J, with 14 bases in between. The CDR3 bases are TGTGCCAGCAGGCATGGGACGACAACCTACGAGCAGTACTTC. It yields the protein CASRHGTTTYEQYF.

At least ten counts were recorded for this clonotype. The chain combines TRBV24-1 with TRBJ2-1; 9 nucleotides align to TRBD2. Unmatched junction bases numbered 10, after V lost 5 bases and J lost 6 bases. Per the germline V gene, CDR1 is KGHDR and CDR2 is SFDVKD. The CDR3 totals 16 residues. The DNA of the CDR3 is TGTGCCACCAGTGCTTGGGGCGGGGGGGCGAGCAATGAGCAGTTCTTC. This sequence encodes CATSAWGGGASNEQFF.

The chain couples TRBV2 to TRBJ2-5, with D possibly being TRBD2 (6 bases). TRBJ2-7 explains the end of the DNA better; the J call may be wrong. The germline CDR1 and CDR2 sequences are SNHLY and FYNNEI. CDR3 length: 16 amino acids. CDR3 region: CASSEAAGLTVGEQYF. CDR3 DNA: TGTGCCAGCAGTGAAGCGGCGGGACTGACTGTAGGCGAGCAGTACTTC.

This clonotype was counted only a few times. J is TRBJ2-5 and V is TRBV7-3; D is perhaps TRBD2 (5 bases). The CDR3 extends over 15 amino acids. V was shortened by 5 bases and J by 0 bases, with 13 bases between the two germline ends. Germline values: CDR1 SGHTA, CDR2 FQGTGA. The chain's CDR3 is CASSPGFGDQETQYF. DNA of the CDR3: TGTGCCAGCAGCCCGGGATTTGGGGACCAAGAGACCCAGTACTTC.